Detailed here is one TCR beta chain. The data were taken from a study of blood T cell repertoires in COVID-19. The data were produced by immunoSEQ multiplex PCR, yet TCRdb's version contains in-frame clones alone and is incomplete. The table shows some 300,000 clones, with roughly 86% occurring only once. This receptor was identified in a woman aged 45-65 years who had been exposed to COVID-19. The sample taken for sequencing was PBMCs or T cells enriched from blood (not recorded which).

CDR3 amino acids: CASSFSQGVPYNSPLHF. The CDR3 region has the DNA TGTGCCAGCAGTTTTTCTCAGGGCGTCCCCTATAATTCACCCCTCCACTTT. J is TRBJ1-6 and V is TRBV27; TRBD1 might be the D (5 bases). The germline V and J ends were trimmed by 3 bases and 2 bases, with 14 bases remaining between them. The CDR3 spans 17 residues. Germline values: CDR1 MNHEY, CDR2 SMNVEV (reference sequence).